This T cell receptor beta chain was retrieved from a study of blood T cell repertoires in COVID-19. Overall study: Acute-phase and convalescent COVID-19 samples originated in the United States, Italy and Spain. Nucleic acid was either cDNA or gDNA, and it came from T cells, B-cell-depleted T cells, or PBMCs.

The germline V gene encodes CDR1 SGHDN and CDR2 FVKESK. This CDR3 is built from 14 residues. Trimming took 1 base from V and 3 from J; bases not matched to a gene: 1. Methods used by the authors: From reference gene primer amplification, estimates of nucleated cell counts were derived. The data were produced by immunoSEQ multiplex PCR, yet TCRdb's version contains in-frame clones alone and is incomplete. V and J calls and clone size are given by that table; D and trimming were obtained from the DNA. The sample contains 200,000 to 250,000 clones, less than 90% of which appear only once. The chain couples TRBV14 to TRBJ2-3; TRBD2 agrees at 7 bases. The TCR comes from a man in his forties or fifties with active or convalescent COVID-19. The specimen was peripheral blood. CDR3 nucleotides: TGTGCCAGCAGCCAAGTGGGAGGGACAGATACGCAGTATTTT. Protein: CASSQVGGTDTQYF.